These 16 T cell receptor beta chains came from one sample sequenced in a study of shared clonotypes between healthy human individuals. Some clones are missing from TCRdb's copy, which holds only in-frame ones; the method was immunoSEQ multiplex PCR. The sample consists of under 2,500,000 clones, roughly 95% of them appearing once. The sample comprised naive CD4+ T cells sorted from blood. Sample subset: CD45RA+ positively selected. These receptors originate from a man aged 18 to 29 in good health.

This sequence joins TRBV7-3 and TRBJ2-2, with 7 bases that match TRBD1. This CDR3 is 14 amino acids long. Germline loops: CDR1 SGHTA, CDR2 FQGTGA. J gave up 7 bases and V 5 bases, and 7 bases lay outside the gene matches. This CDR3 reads CASSNNRGNGELFF. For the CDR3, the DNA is TGTGCCAGCAGCAACAACAGGGGCAACGGGGAGCTGTTTTTT.

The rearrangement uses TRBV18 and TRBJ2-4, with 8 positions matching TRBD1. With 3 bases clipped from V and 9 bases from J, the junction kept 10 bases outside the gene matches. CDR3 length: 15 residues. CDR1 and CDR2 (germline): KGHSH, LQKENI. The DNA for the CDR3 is TGTGCCAGCTCACCCGGGACAGGAGGGTCTACCATTCAGTACTTC. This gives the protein CASSPGTGGSTIQYF. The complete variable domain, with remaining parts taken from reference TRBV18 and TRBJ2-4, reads NAGVMQNPRHLVRRRGQEARLRCSPMKGHSHVYWYRQLPEEGLKFMVYLQKENIIDESGMPKERFSAEFPKEGPSILRIQQVVRGDSAAYFCASSPGTGGSTIQYFGAGTRLSVL.

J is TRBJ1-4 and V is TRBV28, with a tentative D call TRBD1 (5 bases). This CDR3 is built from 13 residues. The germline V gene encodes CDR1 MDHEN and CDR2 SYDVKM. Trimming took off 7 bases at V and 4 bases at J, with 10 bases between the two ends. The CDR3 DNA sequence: TGTGCCAGCACGGGGACTATTAATGAAAAACTGTTTTTT. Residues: CASTGTINEKLFF.

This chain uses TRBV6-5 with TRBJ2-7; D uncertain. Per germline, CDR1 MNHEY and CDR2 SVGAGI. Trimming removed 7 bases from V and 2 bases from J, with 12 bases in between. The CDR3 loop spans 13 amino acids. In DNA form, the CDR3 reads TGTGCCAGCAAAGATGCGGCAACCTACGAGCAGTACTTC. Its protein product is CASKDAATYEQYF.

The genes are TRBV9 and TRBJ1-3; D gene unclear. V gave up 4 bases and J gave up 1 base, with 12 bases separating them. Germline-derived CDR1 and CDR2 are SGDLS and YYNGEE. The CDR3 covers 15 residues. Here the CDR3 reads CASSPRSGSGNTIYF. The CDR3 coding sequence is TGTGCCAGCAGCCCACGCAGCGGGTCTGGAAACACCATATATTTT.

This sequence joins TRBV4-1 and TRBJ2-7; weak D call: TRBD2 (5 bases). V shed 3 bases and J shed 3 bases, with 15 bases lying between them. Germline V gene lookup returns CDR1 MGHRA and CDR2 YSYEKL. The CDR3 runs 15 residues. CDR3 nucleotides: TGCGCCAGCAGCCAGCTCGCCGCCGGGATCTACGAGCAGTACTTC. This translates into CASSQLAAGIYEQYF.

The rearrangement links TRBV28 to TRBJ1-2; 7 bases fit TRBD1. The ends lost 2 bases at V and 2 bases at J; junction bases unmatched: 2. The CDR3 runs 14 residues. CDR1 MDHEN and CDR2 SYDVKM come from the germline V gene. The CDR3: CASSLDRVNYGYTF. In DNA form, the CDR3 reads TGTGCCAGCAGTTTAGACAGGGTCAACTATGGCTACACCTTC.

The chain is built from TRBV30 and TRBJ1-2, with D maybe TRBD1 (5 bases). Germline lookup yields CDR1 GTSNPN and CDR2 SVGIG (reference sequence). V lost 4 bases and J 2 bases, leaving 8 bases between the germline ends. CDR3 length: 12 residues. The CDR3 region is CAWTRVNYGYTF. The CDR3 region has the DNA TGTGCCTGGACCAGGGTCAACTATGGCTACACCTTC.

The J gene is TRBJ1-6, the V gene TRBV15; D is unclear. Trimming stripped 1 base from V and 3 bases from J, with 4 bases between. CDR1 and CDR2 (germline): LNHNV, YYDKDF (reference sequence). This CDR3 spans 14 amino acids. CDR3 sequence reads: CATSRGFYNSPLHF. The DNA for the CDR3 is TGTGCCACCAGCAGAGGTTTCTATAATTCACCCCTCCACTTT.

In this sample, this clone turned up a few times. The CDR3 here is CATTSGGSETQYF. CDR3 nucleotide sequence: TGTGCCACAACTAGCGGGGGGTCGGAGACCCAGTACTTC. The chain carries TRBV5-5 and TRBJ2-5, with TRBD2 identical over 12 bases. V dropped 9 bases and J dropped 5; count of bases not matched to a gene: 5. This CDR3 contains 13 residues. Germline V gene lookup returns CDR1 SGHKS and CDR2 YYEKEE (reference sequence).

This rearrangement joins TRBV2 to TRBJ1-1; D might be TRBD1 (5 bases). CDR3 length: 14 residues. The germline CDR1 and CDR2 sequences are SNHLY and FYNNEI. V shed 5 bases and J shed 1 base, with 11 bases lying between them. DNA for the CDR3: TGTGCCAGCAGTTCACCCGGGGGGAACACTGAAGCTTTCTTT. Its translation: CASSSPGGNTEAFF.

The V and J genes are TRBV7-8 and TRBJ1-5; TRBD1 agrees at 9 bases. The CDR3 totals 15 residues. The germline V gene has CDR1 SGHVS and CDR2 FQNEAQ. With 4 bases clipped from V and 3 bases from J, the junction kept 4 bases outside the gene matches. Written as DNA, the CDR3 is TGTGCCAGCAGCTGGGGACAGGGCGACAATCAGCCCCAGCATTTT. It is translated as CASSWGQGDNQPQHF.

The CDR3: CASSGQGAQPQHF. The CDR3 DNA reads TGTGCCAGCAGTGGACAGGGGGCTCAGCCCCAGCATTTT. The chain uses TRBV25-1 and TRBJ1-5; TRBD1 matches at 10 bases. Germline V gene sequence: CDR1 MGHDK, CDR2 SYGVNS. The CDR3 has 13 amino acids. With V trimmed by 4 bases and J by 6 bases, 0 bases remained unmatched.

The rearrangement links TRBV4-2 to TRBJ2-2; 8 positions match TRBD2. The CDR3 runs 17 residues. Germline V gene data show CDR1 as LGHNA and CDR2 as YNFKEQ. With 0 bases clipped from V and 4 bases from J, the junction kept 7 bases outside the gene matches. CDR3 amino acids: CASSQDLSGRGTGELFF. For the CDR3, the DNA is TGTGCCAGCAGCCAAGACCTAAGCGGGAGAGGCACCGGGGAGCTGTTTTTT.

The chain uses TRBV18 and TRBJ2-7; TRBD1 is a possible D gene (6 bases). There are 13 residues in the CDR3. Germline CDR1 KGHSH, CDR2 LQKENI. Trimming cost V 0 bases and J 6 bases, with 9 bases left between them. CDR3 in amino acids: CASSPPGGFEQYF. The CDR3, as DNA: TGTGCCAGCTCACCACCAGGGGGATTCGAGCAGTACTTC.

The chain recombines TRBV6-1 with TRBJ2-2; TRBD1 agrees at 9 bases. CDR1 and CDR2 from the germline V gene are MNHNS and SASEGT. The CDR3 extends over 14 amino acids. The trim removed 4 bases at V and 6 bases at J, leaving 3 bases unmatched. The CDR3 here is CASSGTGDPGELFF. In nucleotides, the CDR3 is TGTGCCAGCAGTGGGACAGGGGATCCCGGGGAGCTGTTTTTT.